This T cell receptor (beta chain) appears in the sequencing data of a study of blood T cell repertoires in COVID-19. Across the whole study: T cells, B-cell-depleted T cells, or PBMCs provided the cDNA or gDNA that served as material.

This CDR3 has 11 residues. The ends were cut back, 1 base at V and 15 bases at J, with 10 bases in the middle. Germline CDR1 reads SGHVS; CDR2 reads FQNEAQ. The repertoire was sequenced with immunoSEQ multiplex PCR; TCRdb's copy has only in-frame clones and lacks some. The profile shows roughly 97,000 clones, approximately 87% of them singletons. This chain joins TRBV7-8 and TRBJ2-1; D remains ambiguous. The sequencing sample was made of peripheral blood. The origin of this receptor is a man aged 50 to 59 with acute or convalescent COVID-19. CDR3 residues: CASSLGDVLFF. CDR3 nucleotides: TGTGCCAGCAGCTTAGGCGATGTTCTGTTCTTC.